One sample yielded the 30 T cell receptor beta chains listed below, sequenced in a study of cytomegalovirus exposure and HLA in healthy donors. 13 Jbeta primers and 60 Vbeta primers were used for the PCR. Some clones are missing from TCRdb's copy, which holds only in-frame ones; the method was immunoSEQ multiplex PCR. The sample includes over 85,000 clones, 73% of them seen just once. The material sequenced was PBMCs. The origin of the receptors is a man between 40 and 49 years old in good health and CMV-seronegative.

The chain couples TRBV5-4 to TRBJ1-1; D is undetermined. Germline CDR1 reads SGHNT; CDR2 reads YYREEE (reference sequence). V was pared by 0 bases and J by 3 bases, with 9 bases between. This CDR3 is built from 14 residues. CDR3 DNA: TGTGCCAGCAGCTTGGGATCGGGGTACACTGAAGCTTTCTTT. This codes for CASSLGSGYTEAFF.

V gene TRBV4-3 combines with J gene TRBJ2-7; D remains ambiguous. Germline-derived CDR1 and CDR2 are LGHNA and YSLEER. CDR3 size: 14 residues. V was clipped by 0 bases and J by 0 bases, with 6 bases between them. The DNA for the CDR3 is TGCGCCAGCAGCCAAGAACTCCGCTCCTACGAGCAGTACTTC. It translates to CASSQELRSYEQYF.

CDR3 region: CASIEGGLGNQPQHF. The CDR3 DNA is TGTGCCAGCATCGAAGGGGGATTGGGCAATCAGCCCCAGCATTTT. The chain has TRBV28 and TRBJ1-5, with D possibly matching TRBD1 (6 bases). CDR3 length equals 15 residues. Looked up from germline, CDR1 is MDHEN and CDR2 is SYDVKM. V was trimmed by 7 bases and J by 2 bases, leaving 15 bases between them.

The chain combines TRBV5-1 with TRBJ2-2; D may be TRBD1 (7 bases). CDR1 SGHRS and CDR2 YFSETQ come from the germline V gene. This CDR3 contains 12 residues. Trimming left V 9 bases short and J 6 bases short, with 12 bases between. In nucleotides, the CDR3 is TGCGCCACCTCCAGGGGGGCCGGGGAGCTGTTTTTT. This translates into CATSRGAGELFF.

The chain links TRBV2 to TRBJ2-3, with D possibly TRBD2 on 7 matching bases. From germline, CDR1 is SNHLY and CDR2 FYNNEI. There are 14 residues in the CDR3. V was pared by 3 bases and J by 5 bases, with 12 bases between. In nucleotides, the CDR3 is TGTGCCAGCAGTGACGGGGGGCAAGAAGATACGCAGTATTTT. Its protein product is CASSDGGQEDTQYF.

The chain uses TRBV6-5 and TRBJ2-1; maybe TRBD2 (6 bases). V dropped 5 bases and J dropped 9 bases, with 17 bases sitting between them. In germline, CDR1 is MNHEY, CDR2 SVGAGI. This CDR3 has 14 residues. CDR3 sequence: CASSTDTWRGEQFF. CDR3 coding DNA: TGTGCCAGCAGTACGGACACCTGGCGGGGTGAGCAGTTCTTC.

CDR3 nucleotides: TGCGCCAGCAGCCAAGAAATAACGGTTTATTACACCGGGGAGCTGTTTTTT. Its protein product is CASSQEITVYYTGELFF. The genes are TRBV4-1 and TRBJ2-2; D not certain. Looked up from germline, CDR1 is MGHRA and CDR2 is YSYEKL. This CDR3 contains 17 residues. Trimming removed 0 bases from V and 3 bases from J, with 14 bases in between.

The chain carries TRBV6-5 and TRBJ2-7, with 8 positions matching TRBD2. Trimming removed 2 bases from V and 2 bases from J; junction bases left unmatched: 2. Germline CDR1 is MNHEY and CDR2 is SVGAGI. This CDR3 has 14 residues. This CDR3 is CASSYRRGAYEQYF. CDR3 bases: TGTGCCAGCAGTTACAGGCGGGGGGCCTACGAGCAGTACTTC.

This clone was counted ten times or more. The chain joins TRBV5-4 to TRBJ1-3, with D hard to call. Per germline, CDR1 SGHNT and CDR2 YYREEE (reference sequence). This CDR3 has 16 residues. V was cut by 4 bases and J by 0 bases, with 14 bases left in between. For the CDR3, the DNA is TGTGCCAGCAGCCCGGCGAGGGTCCGCTCTGGAAACACCATATATTTT. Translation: CASSPARVRSGNTIYF.

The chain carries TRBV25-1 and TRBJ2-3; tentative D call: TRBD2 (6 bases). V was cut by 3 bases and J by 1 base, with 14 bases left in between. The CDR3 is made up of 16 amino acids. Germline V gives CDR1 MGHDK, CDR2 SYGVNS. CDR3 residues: CASSEEGQGRTDTQYF. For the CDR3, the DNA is TGTGCCAGCAGTGAGGAGGGCCAGGGTCGCACAGATACGCAGTATTTT.

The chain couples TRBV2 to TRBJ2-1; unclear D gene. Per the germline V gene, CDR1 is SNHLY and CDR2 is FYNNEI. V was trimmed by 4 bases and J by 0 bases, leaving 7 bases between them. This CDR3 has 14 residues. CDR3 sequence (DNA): TGTGCCAGCAGTGGACACGGCTCCTACAATGAGCAGTTCTTC. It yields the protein CASSGHGSYNEQFF.

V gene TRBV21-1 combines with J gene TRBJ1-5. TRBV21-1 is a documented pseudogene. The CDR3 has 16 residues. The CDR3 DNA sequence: TGTGCCAGCAGCACTACCCGAAATTTTAGCAATCAGCCCCAGCATTTT. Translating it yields CASSTTRNFSNQPQHF.

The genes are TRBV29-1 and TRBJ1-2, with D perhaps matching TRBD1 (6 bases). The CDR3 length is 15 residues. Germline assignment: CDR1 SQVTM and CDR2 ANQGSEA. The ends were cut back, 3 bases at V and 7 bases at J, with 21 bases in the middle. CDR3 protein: CSVDRMYRVGGGYTF. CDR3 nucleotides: TGCAGCGTTGACCGCATGTACCGGGTAGGGGGTGGCTACACCTTC.

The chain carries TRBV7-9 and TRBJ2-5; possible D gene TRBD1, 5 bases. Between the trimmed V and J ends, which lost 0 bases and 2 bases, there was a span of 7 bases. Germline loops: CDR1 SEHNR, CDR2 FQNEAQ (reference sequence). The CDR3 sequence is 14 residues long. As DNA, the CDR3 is TGTGCCAGCAGCTTAGCGCGACAGCAAGAGACCCAGTACTTC. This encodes CASSLARQQETQYF.

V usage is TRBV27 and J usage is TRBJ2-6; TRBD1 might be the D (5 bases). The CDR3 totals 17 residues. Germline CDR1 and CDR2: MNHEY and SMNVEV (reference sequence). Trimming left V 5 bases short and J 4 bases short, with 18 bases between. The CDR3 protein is CASSQLSRANGANVLTF. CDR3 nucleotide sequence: TGTGCCAGCAGTCAGTTGAGCAGGGCCAACGGGGCCAACGTCCTGACTTTC.

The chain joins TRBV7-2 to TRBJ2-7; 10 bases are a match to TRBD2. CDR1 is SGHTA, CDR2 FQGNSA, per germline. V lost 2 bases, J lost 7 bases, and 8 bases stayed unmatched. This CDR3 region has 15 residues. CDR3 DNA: TGTGCCAGCAGCTTATCCCAGCGGGGGGGGTATGAGCAGTACTTC. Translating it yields CASSLSQRGGYEQYF.

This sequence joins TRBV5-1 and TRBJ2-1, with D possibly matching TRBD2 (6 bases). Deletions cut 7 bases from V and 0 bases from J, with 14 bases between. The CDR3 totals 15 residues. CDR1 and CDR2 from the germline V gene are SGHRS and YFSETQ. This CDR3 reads CASEARDSSYNEQFF. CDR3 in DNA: TGCGCCAGCGAGGCCCGGGACTCCTCCTACAATGAGCAGTTCTTC.

The CDR3 sequence: CASSPGQASGQYF. In DNA, the CDR3 is TGTGCCAGCAGTCCCGGACAGGCGAGCGGGCAGTACTTC. The chain links TRBV6-5 to TRBJ2-7; 7 bases fit TRBD1. Trimming cost V 5 bases and J 9 bases; bases outside gene matches: 10. Germline V gene data show CDR1 as MNHEY and CDR2 as SVGAGI. The CDR3 has 13 amino acids.

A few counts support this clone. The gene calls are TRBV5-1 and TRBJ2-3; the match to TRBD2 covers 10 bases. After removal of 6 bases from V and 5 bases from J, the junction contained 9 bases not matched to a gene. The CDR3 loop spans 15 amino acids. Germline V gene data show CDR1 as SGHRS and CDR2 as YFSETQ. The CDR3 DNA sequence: TGCGCCAGCATGCGTAGCGGGGGGTCCGAAGATACGCAGTATTTT. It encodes CASMRSGGSEDTQYF.

CDR3 sequence: CASLLAGGNTGELFF. The CDR3 coding sequence is TGTGCCAGTTTGCTAGCGGGGGGGAACACCGGGGAGCTGTTTTTT. This rearrangement joins TRBV6-1 to TRBJ2-2, with 11 bases matching TRBD2. The ends lost 9 bases at V and 1 base at J; junction bases unmatched: 4. This CDR3 is 15 amino acids long. CDR1 and CDR2 from the germline V gene are MNHNS and SASEGT.

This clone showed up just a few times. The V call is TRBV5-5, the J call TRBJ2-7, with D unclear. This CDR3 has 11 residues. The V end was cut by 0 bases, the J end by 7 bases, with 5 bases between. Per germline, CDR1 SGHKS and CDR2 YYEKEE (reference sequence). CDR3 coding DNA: TGTGCCAGCAGCTTGGCTCAGGAGCAGTACTTC. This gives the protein CASSLAQEQYF.

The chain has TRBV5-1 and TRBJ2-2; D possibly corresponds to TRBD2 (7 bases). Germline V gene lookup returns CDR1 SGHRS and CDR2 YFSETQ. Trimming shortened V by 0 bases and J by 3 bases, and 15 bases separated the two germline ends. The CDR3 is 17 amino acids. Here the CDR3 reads CASSLGPRGGDTGELFF. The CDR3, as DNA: TGCGCCAGCAGCTTGGGGCCGAGGGGGGGAGACACCGGGGAGCTGTTTTTT.

In DNA form, the CDR3 reads TGTGCCAGCAGCTTGGACGGGGGGAGCCAAGAGACCCAGTACTTC. As protein: CASSLDGGSQETQYF. The chain combines TRBV7-9 with TRBJ2-5; TRBD2 agrees at 7 bases. The trim removed 3 bases at V and 1 base at J, leaving 5 bases unmatched. Germline loops: CDR1 SEHNR, CDR2 FQNEAQ (reference sequence). The CDR3 sequence is 15 residues long.

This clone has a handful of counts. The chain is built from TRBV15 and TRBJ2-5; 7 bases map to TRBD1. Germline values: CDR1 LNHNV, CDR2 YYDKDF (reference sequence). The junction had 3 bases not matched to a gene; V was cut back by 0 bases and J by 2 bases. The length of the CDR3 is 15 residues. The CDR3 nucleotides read TGTGCCACCAGCAGAGATTCGACAGGGCAAGAGACCCAGTACTTC. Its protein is CATSRDSTGQETQYF.

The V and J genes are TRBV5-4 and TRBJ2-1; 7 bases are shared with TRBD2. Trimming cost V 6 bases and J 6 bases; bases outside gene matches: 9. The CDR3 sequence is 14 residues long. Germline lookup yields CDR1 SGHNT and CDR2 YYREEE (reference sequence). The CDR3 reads CASIPTSTSNEQFF. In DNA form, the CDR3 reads TGTGCCAGCATCCCGACTAGCACGTCCAATGAGCAGTTCTTC.

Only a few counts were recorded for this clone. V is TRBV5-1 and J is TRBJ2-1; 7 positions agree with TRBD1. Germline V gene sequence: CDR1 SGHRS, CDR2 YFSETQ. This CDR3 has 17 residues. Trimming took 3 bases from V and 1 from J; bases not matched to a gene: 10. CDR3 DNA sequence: TGCGCCAGCAGCTCCCCACAGGGGAGAAGTTCCTACAATGAGCAGTTCTTC. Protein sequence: CASSSPQGRSSYNEQFF.

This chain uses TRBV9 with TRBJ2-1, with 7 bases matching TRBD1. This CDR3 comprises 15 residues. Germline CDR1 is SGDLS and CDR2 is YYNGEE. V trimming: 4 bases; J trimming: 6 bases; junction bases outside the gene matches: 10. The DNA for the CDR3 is TGTGCCAGCAGCCCTAGAGGGGACAGAATCAATGAGCAGTTCTTC. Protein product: CASSPRGDRINEQFF.

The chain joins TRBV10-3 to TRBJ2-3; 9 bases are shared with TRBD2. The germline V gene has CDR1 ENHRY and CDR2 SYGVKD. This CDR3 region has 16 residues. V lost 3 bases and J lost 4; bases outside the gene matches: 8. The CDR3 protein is CAISEPGLALSDTQYF. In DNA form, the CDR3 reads TGTGCCATCAGTGAACCGGGACTAGCTCTATCAGATACGCAGTATTTT.

This chain's CDR3 is CASSQLAGIDNEQFF. As DNA, the CDR3 is TGCGCCAGCAGCCAACTAGCGGGGATTGACAATGAGCAGTTCTTC. This sequence joins TRBV5-1 and TRBJ2-1, with TRBD2 matching 10 bases. From germline, CDR1 is SGHRS and CDR2 YFSETQ. With 4 bases clipped from V and 5 bases from J, the junction kept 6 bases outside the gene matches. The CDR3 is 15 amino acids.

The CDR3 DNA reads TGTGCCAGCAGTGAATTTCCAGGTTCCACAGATACGCAGTATTTT. This gives the protein CASSEFPGSTDTQYF. The rearrangement links TRBV25-1 to TRBJ2-3; D is uncertain. Germline V gene sequence: CDR1 MGHDK, CDR2 SYGVNS. The CDR3 has 15 amino acids. Trimming pared 1 base from V and 2 bases from J, leaving 10 bases between. The full variable domain, with the rest looked up from reference TRBV25-1 and TRBJ2-3, is EADIYQTPRYLVIGTGKKITLECSQTMGHDKMYWYQQDPGMELHLIHYSYGVNSTEKGDLSSESTVSRIRTEHFPLTLESARPSHTSQYLCASSEFPGSTDTQYFGPGTRLTVL.